Reported below is one T cell receptor (beta chain). What it recognizes is unknown. The data derive from a study of T-cell memory formation after mild COVID-19. Overall study results and limits: Whether day 37 second-wave clones are SARS-CoV-2-specific was not confirmed.

In TCRdb, the 5' RACE reads were re-called with MiXCR into one record per CDR3 protein. The table includes 450,000 to 650,000 distinct CDR3 sequences, roughly 21% detected once. V was trimmed by 0 bases and J by 0 bases, leaving 9 bases between them. Germline V gives CDR1 MGHRA, CDR2 YSYEKL. The CDR3 spans 15 residues. This TCR was recovered from an adult woman who had mild COVID-19 (a few samples of this study predate the infection). Cell type and time point are not known. The chain joins TRBV4-1 to TRBJ2-7, with D tentatively TRBD2 (5 bases). Sequencing input: PBMCs or a T cell subset sorted from them (not recorded which). The CDR3 DNA reads as TGCGCCAGCAGCCAAGAGTGGCGGGCCTCCTACGAGCAGTACTTC. As protein: CASSQEWRASYEQYF.